Listed below are T cell receptor beta chains from one sample, sequenced in a study of metastatic and nonmetastatic thyroid tumors. Using MiXCR, TCRdb re-called clones from the PCR reads. The data show around 40,000 clones, with about 18% seen just once and around 6.6% held by the top ten. The sequenced sample consisted of blood. The source is a male donor with papillary thyroid cancer or a benign thyroid nodule (not recorded which). Some clones in this sample may be carry-over from other donors' samples. Each CDR3 is given with its conserved first and last residue. D genes are given only for firm matches. Clone size is shown for a subset of rows, as once, few, many or a class of expanded clone.

J,V,size,D,CDR3,DNA
TRBJ1-1,TRBV11-2,many,TRBD1,CASSPRQGGDGTEAFF,TGTGCCAGCAGCCCCCGACAGGGGGGCGATGGCACTGAAGCTTTCTTT
TRBJ2-2,TRBV5-1,medium-sized,TRBD2,CASKRGGNTGELFF,TGCGCCAGCAAGCGGGGAGGGAACACCGGGGAGCTGTTTTTT
TRBJ2-7,TRBV6-1,many,.,CASHGGQISYEQYF,TGTGCCAGCCACGGTGGGCAGATCTCCTACGAGCAGTACTTC
TRBJ2-7,TRBV19,few,.,CASSRLDQTYEQYF,TGTGCCAGTAGTAGATTGGACCAGACCTACGAGCAGTACTTC
TRBJ2-2,TRBV5-4,.,.,CASSVPGADTGELFF,TGTGCCAGCAGCGTACCAGGGGCGGATACCGGGGAGCTGTTTTTT
TRBJ1-4,TRBV6-2/TRBV6-3,many,.,CASSYSRVEVTEKLFF,TGTGCCAGCAGTTACTCGAGAGTAGAAGTCACTGAAAAACTGTTTTTT
TRBJ1-1,TRBV6-1,.,.,CASSDRGRGNTEAFF,TGTGCCAGCAGTGACAGGGGAAGAGGCAACACTGAAGCTTTCTTT
TRBJ2-2,TRBV7-8,.,TRBD2,CASSPGREGRVAGELFF,TGTGCCAGCAGCCCTGGGAGGGAGGGAAGGGTCGCCGGGGAGCTGTTTTTT
TRBJ2-1,TRBV20-1,.,.,CSARAPDLEEFF,TGCAGTGCTCGTGCACCTGACTTGGAAGAGTTCTTC
TRBJ1-5,TRBV27,many,.,CASSPILVRGLNQPQHF,TGTGCCAGCAGTCCCATCCTCGTACGGGGGCTAAATCAGCCCCAGCATTTT
TRBJ2-1,TRBV29-1,many,TRBD2,CSVDGLAGGPRSYNEQFF,TGCAGCGTCGATGGACTAGCGGGGGGGCCCCGCTCCTACAATGAGCAGTTCTTC
TRBJ2-7,TRBV6-1,medium-sized,TRBD1,CASSDGTAPEQYF,TGTGCCAGCAGTGATGGGACAGCCCCCGAGCAGTACTTC
TRBJ2-3,TRBV13,many,.,CASSLRGDPLTDTQYF,TGTGCCAGCAGCTTAAGAGGGGATCCTCTCACAGATACGCAGTATTTT
TRBJ2-5,TRBV12-3/TRBV12-4,many,TRBD2,CASGTSGGDRTQYF,TGTGCCAGCGGGACTAGCGGGGGGGATCGGACCCAGTACTTC
TRBJ2-7,TRBV11-3,many,.,CASGRSVAEQYF,TGTGCCAGCGGTCGTTCGGTGGCCGAGCAGTACTTC
TRBJ2-6,TRBV29-1,few,TRBD2,CSVLGGRAAGANVLTF,TGCAGCGTTCTTGGAGGGAGGGCCGCTGGGGCGAACGTCCTGACTTTC
TRBJ2-7,TRBV19,medium-sized,.,CASGLWGAGHEQYF,TGTGCCAGTGGTTTATGGGGAGCGGGCCACGAGCAGTACTTC